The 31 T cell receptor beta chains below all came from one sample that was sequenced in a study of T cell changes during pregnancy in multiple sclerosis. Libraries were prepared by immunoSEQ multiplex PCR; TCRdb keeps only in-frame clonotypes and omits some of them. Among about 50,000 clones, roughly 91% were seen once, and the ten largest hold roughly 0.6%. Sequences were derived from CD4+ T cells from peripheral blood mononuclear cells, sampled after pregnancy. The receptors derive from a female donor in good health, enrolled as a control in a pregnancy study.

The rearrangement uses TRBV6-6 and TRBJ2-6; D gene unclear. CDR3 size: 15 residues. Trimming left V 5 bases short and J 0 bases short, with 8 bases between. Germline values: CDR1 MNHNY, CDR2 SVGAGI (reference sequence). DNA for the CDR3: TGTGCCAGCAGTCCCCCTCTCTCTGGGGCCAACGTCCTGACTTTC. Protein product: CASSPPLSGANVLTF.

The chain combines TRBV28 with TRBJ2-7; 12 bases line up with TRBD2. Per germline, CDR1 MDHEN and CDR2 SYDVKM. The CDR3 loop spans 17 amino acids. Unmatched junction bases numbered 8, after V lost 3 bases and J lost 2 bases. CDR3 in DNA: TGTGCCAGCAGTTTGTTAGCTAGCGGGAGGGCCCCCTACGAGCAGTACTTC. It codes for CASSLLASGRAPYEQYF.

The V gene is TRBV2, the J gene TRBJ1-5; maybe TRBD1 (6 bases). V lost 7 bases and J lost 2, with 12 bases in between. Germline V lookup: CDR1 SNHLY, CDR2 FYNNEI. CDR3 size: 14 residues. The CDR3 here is CASKYPGGNQPQHF. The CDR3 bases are TGTGCCAGCAAATACCCAGGGGGCAATCAGCCCCAGCATTTT.

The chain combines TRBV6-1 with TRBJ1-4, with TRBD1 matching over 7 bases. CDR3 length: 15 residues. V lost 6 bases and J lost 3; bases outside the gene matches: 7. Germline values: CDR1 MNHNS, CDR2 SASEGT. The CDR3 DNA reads TGTGCCAGCAGGACTGGGGGACAGTCTAATGAAAAACTGTTTTTT. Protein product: CASRTGGQSNEKLFF.

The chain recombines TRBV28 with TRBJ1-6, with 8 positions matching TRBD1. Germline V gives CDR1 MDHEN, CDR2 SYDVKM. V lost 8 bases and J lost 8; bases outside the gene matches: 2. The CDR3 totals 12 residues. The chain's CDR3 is CASGQGDSPLHF. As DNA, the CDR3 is TGTGCCAGCGGACAGGGTGATTCACCCCTCCACTTT.

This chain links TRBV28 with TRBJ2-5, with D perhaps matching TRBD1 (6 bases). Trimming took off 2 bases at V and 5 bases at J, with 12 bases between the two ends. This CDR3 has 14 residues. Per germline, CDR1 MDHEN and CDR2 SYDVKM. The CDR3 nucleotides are TGTGCCAGCAGTTTAATAGGGGGTGGGGAGACCCAGTACTTC. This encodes CASSLIGGGETQYF.

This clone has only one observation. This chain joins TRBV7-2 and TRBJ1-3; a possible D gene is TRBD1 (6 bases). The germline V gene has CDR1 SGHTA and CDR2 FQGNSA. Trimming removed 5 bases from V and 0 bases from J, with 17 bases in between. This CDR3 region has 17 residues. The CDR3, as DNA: TGTGCCAGCAGCCCTAACGCCCCGGACAGCTCTGGAAACACCATATATTTT. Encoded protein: CASSPNAPDSSGNTIYF.

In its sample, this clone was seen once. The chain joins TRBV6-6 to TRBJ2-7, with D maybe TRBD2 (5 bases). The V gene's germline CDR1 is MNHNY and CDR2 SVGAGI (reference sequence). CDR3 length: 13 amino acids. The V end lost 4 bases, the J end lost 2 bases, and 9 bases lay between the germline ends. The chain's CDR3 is CASSWAGPYEQYF. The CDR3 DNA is TGTGCCAGCAGTTGGGCGGGCCCCTACGAGCAGTACTTC.

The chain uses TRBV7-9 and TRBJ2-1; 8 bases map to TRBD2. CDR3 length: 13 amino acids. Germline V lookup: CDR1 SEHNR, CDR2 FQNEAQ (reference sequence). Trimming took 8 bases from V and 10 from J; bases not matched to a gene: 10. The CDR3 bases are TGTGCCAGCGGGACGGGGGGGCCAGGAGAGCAGTTCTTC. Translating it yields CASGTGGPGEQFF.

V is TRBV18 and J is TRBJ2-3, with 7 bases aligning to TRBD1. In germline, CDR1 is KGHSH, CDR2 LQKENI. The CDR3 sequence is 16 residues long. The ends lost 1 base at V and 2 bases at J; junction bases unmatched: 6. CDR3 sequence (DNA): TGTGCCAGCTCACCACTGACAGGGACCTACACAGATACGCAGTATTTT. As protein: CASSPLTGTYTDTQYF.

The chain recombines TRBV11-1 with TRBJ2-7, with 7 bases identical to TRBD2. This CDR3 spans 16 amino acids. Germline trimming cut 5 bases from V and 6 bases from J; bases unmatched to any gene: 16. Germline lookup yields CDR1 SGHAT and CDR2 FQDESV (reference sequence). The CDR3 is CASSPTRGGTSREQYF. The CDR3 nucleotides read TGTGCCAGCAGCCCTACACGCGGGGGAACTAGTCGCGAGCAGTACTTC.

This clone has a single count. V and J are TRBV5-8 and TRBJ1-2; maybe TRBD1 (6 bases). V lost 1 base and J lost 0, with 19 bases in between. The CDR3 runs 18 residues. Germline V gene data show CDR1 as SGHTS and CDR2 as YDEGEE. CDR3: CASSLIRLGRGANYGYTF. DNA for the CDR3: TGTGCCAGCAGCTTGATTCGGCTTGGCAGGGGTGCTAACTATGGCTACACCTTC.

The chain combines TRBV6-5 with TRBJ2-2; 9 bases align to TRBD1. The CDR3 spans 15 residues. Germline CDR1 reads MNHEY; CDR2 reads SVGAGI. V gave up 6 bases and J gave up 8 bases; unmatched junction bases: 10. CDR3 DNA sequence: TGTGCCAGCAGCCTCCGGACAGGGGTAACTGGGGAGCTGTTTTTT. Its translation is CASSLRTGVTGELFF.

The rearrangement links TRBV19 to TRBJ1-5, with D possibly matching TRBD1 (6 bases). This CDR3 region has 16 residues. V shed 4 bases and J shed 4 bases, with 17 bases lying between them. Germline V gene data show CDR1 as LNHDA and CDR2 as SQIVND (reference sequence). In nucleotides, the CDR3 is TGTGCCAGTAGTACCTCAACCGGGACATGGAATCAGCCCCAGCATTTT. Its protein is CASSTSTGTWNQPQHF.

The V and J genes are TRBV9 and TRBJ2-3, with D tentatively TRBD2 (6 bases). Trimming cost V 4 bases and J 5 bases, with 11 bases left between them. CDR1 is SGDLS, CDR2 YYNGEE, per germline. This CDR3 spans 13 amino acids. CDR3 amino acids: CASSRTGGDTQYF. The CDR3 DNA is TGTGCCAGCAGCCGCACCGGGGGAGATACGCAGTATTTT.

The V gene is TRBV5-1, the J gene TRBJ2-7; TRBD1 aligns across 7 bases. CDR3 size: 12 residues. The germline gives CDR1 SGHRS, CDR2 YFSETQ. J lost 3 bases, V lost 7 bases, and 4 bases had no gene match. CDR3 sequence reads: CASGNRGYEQYF. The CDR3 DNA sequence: TGCGCCAGCGGAAACAGGGGCTACGAGCAGTACTTC.

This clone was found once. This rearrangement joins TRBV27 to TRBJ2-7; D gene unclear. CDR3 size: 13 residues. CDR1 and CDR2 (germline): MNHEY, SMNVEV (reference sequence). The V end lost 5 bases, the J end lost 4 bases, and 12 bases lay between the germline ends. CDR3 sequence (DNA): TGTGCCAGCAGTCTTAACAATGAATACGAGCAGTACTTC. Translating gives CASSLNNEYEQYF.

In DNA form, the CDR3 reads TGTGCCAGCAGCGACGCGTATAGCAATCAGCCCCAGCATTTT. The encoded protein is CASSDAYSNQPQHF. This chain uses TRBV9 with TRBJ1-5; D is uncertain. CDR3 length: 14 amino acids. Trimming took 3 bases from V and 0 from J, leaving 7 bases between them. Germline CDR1 is SGDLS and CDR2 is YYNGEE.

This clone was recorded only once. CDR3 bases: TGTGCCAGCGGGCTACAGGGAATCTATGGCTACACCTTC. Amino acid sequence: CASGLQGIYGYTF. J is TRBJ1-2 and V is TRBV6-1; a weak D match, TRBD1 (6 bases). From germline, CDR1 is MNHNS and CDR2 SASEGT. Between the trimmed V and J ends, which lost 8 bases and 4 bases, there was a span of 14 bases. The CDR3 loop spans 13 amino acids.

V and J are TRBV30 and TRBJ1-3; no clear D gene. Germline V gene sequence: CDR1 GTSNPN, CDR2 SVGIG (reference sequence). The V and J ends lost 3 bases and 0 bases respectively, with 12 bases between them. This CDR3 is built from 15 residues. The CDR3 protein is CAWRGRPSSGNTIYF. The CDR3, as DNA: TGTGCCTGGAGAGGCAGGCCCAGCTCTGGAAACACCATATATTTT.

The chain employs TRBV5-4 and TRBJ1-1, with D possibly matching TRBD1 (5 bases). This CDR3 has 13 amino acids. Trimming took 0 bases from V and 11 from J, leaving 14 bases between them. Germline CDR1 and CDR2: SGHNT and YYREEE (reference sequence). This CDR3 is CASSLAHRGGAFF. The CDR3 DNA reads TGTGCCAGCAGCTTGGCCCACCGTGGGGGGGCTTTCTTT.

CDR3 DNA sequence: TGTGCCAGCGTGAACCCAGGCTTTAATCAGCCCCAGCATTTT. Amino acids: CASVNPGFNQPQHF. J is TRBJ1-5 and V is TRBV5-8; D unclear. This CDR3 contains 14 residues. V lost 7 bases to trimming and J lost 4 bases, with 15 bases between them. CDR1 is SGHTS, CDR2 YDEGEE, per germline.

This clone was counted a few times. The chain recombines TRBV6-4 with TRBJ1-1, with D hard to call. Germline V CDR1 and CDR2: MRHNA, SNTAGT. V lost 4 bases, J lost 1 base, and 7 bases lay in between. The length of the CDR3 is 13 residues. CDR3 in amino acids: CASSVKQNTEAFF. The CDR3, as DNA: TGTGCCAGCAGTGTCAAGCAGAACACTGAAGCTTTCTTT.

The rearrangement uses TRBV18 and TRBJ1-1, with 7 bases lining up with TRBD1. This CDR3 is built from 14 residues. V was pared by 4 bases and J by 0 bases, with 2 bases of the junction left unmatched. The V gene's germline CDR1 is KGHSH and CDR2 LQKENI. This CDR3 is CASSHDRVNTEAFF. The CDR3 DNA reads TGTGCCAGCTCACACGACAGGGTGAACACTGAAGCTTTCTTT.

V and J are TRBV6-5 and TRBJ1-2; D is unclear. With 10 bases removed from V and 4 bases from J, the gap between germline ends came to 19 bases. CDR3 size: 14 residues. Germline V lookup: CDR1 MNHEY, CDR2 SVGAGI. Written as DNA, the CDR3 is TGTGCCACATCGTCCGCGGGGATTGGCTATGGCTACACCTTC. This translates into CATSSAGIGYGYTF.

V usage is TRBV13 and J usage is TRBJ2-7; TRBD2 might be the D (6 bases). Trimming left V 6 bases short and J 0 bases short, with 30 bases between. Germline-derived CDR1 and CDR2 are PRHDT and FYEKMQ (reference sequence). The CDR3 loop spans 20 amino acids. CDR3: CASSHLTPFGSGYPSYEQYF. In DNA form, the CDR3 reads TGTGCCAGCAGTCACTTAACCCCCTTTGGCAGCGGGTACCCCTCCTACGAGCAGTACTTC. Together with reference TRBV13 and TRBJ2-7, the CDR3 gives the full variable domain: AAGVIQSPRHLIKEKRETATLKCYPIPRHDTVYWYQQGPGQDPQFLISFYEKMQSDKGSIPDRFSAQQFSDYHSELNMSSLELGDSALYFCASSHLTPFGSGYPSYEQYFGPGTRLTVT.

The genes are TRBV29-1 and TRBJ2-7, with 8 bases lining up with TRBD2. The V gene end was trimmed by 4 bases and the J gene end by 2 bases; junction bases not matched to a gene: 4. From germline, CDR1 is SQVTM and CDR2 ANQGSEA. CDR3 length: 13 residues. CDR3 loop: CSVATSGTYEQYF. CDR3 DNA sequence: TGCAGCGTTGCCACTAGCGGTACCTACGAGCAGTACTTC.

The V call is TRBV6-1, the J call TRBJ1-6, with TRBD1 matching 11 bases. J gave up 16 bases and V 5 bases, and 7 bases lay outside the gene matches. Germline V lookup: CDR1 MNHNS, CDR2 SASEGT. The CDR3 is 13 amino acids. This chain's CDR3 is CASSPGQGVRLHF. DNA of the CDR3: TGTGCCAGCAGTCCGGGACAGGGGGTTCGGCTCCACTTT.

Written as DNA, the CDR3 is TGCGCCAGCACTGGGGGGACCGACTACAATGAGCAGTTCTTC. It translates to CASTGGTDYNEQFF. V gene TRBV5-1 combines with J gene TRBJ2-1, with D tentatively TRBD2 (6 bases). The germline gives CDR1 SGHRS, CDR2 YFSETQ. Trimming cost V 6 bases and J 3 bases, with 13 bases left between them. The CDR3 length is 14 residues.

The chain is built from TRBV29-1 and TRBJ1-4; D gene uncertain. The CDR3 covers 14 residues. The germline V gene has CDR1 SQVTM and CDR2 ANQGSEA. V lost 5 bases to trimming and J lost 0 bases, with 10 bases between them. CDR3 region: CSVYTESTNEKLFF. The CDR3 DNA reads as TGCAGCGTTTATACCGAGTCAACTAATGAAAAACTGTTTTTT.

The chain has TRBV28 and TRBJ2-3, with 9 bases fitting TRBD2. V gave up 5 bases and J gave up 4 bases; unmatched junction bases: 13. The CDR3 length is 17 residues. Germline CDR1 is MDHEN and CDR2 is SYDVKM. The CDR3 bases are TGTGCCAGCAGTCCGATTTTAGCGGGAGTGGCGGCAGATACGCAGTATTTT. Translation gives CASSPILAGVAADTQYF.